This T cell receptor (beta chain) is drawn from a study of glioma-infiltrating T cells. The iRepertoire nested amplicon-rescue multiplex PCR amplified TCR alpha and beta CDR3s from RNA. Tissue mRNA or PBMC total RNA, roughly 90-400 ng, went into one-step reverse transcription and amplification. TCRdb itself ran the multiplex PCR reads through MiXCR, one entry per CDR3 protein. This table holds approximately 120,000 distinct CDR3 sequences, more than 20% found once. This clonotype was observed at least ten times. Its antigen is not known. Study-wide findings and caveats: Tissue-blood divergence was below expectation in non-neoplastic patients, above in gliomas.

This TCR was sampled from a human donor with low-grade glioma or glioblastoma, undergoing nonglioma brain surgery, or in good health (not recorded which). The sequencing input was glioma tissue, nonneoplastic brain tissue, or PBMCs (not recorded which).

The CDR3 here is CASSFSRTNEKLFF. DNA for the CDR3: TGTGCCAGCAGTTTCAGCAGAACTAATGAAAAACTGTTTTTT. The rearrangement joins TRBV27 to TRBJ1-4; D ambiguous. The V end lost 3 bases, the J end lost 1 base, and 6 bases lay between the germline ends. This CDR3 region has 14 residues. The germline gives CDR1 MNHEY, CDR2 SMNVEV (reference sequence).